This T cell receptor beta chain is drawn from a study of shared T cell receptors in the human thymus. TCRdb keeps only in-frame clones here, not all; method: immunoSEQ multiplex PCR. Of some 640,000 clones in the sample, more than 70% were seen once. Germline values: CDR1 SGHDN, CDR2 FVKESK. The CDR3 spans 17 residues. V lost 2 bases and J lost 10; bases outside the gene matches: 9. This sample also belongs to another study, concerning human thymus T cells. That source notes: Obtained as resections during corrective heart surgery, the thymus tissue was then studied. Biased V and J segment usage appeared in thymus and peripheral blood.

V and J are TRBV14 and TRBJ2-1, with TRBD2 matching 15 bases. This TCR came from a boy younger than two with a congenital heart defect. What was sequenced was thymocytes. The CDR3: CASSQSGTSGGQKEQFF. The DNA of the CDR3 is TGTGCCAGCAGCCAATCCGGGACTAGCGGGGGGCAGAAAGAGCAGTTCTTC.